This T cell receptor beta chain was identified during a study of T-cell memory formation after mild COVID-19. V dropped 2 bases and J dropped 1 base, with 11 bases sitting between them. The germline CDR1 and CDR2 sequences are MNHEY and SVGEGT. The length of the CDR3 is 15 residues. TCRdb analysed the 5' RACE reads with MiXCR anew, one entry per CDR3 protein. Here the sample spans roughly 4,800 distinct CDR3 sequences, roughly 23% being singletons. This clonotype is classed as medium-sized. Sequences were obtained from PBMCs or a T cell subset sorted from them (not recorded which). V and J are TRBV6-2 or TRBV6-3 and TRBJ1-1; D uncertain. The clonotype was recovered from an adult who had mild COVID-19 (a few samples of this study predate the infection). Cell type and time point are not known. CDR3 in DNA: TGTGCCAGCAGTTACCTCGGCGGCAAGAACACTGAAGCTTTCTTT. This translates into CASSYLGGKNTEAFF.